This record concerns one TCR beta chain sequence. Its specific antigen is unknown. No quality values exist for individual bases; no much larger clone is one base distant. This record belongs to a study of T-cell reconstitution after alpha-beta-depleted transplantation in children (dated by TCRdb to the mid-2010s). For the study in its entirety: The study quantitatively tracked T-cell immune reconstitution after TCRalphabeta/CD19-depleted allogeneic hematopoietic cell transplantation in children using TCR repertoire profiling. Study-wide findings and limitations: About two months after transplant, the apparently early recovery of alphabetaT-cell counts reportedly depended on just several hundred clones that had expanded rapidly and came from non-depleted graft cells. Over the following months the frequencies of hyperexpanded clones went down, and after one year T-cell counts and TCRbeta diversity were mostly credited to newly produced T cells. In some patients, the high TCRbeta diversity seen at day 60 was put down to recipient T cells and intrathymic progenitors that had survived conditioning.

Interpreted using the paper, the treatment or condition label stands for: allogeneic hematopoietic cell transplantation with graft depleted of TCRalphabeta T cells and CD19 B cells. The transplant recipients were children given TCRalphabeta/CD19-depleted allogeneic hematopoietic cell grafts. Libraries came from PCR. The listed sequencing device is Illumina HiSeq 2500. TCR libraries were prepared with molecular barcoding, using unique molecular identifiers to normalize TCRbeta repertoire quantification. TCRdb itself trimmed the public reads at Q25 with fastp, ran MiXCR and retained productive beta chains. Each CDR3 protein appears once, grouped with its most common genes and DNA. The sample table records about 200,000 distinct CDR3 sequences; approximately 19% of these occur just once. Together, the top ten hold about two fifths of the sample. The CDR3 spans 14 residues, from the cysteine through the phenylalanine. Only CDR3 DNA is held: 42 bases, read in frame from base 1. The germline ends are 8 bases apart after V is trimmed by 3 bases and J by 3 bases.

The sequence was obtained from a male patient between 2 and 15 years old who had a stem cell transplant for acute lymphoblastic leukemia, so the T cells may come from the graft donor. The sequenced sample was PBMCs, mostly from graft donor cells, obtained 360 days after TCRalphabeta/CD19-depleted stem cell transplant. Recombination connected TRBV12-3 or TRBV12-4 to TRBJ1-4; the D gene identity is not certain. The CDR3 region: CASSFWQSNEKLFF. The nucleotides read TGTGCCAGCAGTTTCTGGCAGTCTAATGAAAAACTGTTTTTT.